This T cell receptor (beta chain) appears in the sequencing data of a study of CD8+CD57+ T cells in acquired aplastic anemia. Study information: DNA from sorted CD4+ and CD8+ cells averaged around 3.5 ug.

Patients chosen for sequencing had shown CD8+CD57+ cell expansion by flow cytometry. No therapy had been given to the patients at the time of blood sampling. Germline V gene data show CDR1 as SGHVS and CDR2 as FNYEAQ. V was cut by 0 bases and J by 0 bases, with 6 bases left in between. The CDR3 runs to 15 residues. TCR beta VDJ and CDR3 profiling used genomic DNA as template. In TCRdb, the reads were re-called with MiXCR into one record per CDR3 protein. Of some 160,000 distinct CDR3 sequences in the sample, over 40% are singletons; the top ten hold about 2.9%. This clonotype came up many times. This receptor was taken from a human donor with aplastic anemia. The sequenced sample consisted of sorted CD4+, CD8+, or CD8+CD57+ T cells (not recorded which) from PBMCs. The J gene is TRBJ2-1, the V gene TRBV7-6, with a tentative D call TRBD2 (5 bases). The CDR3 DNA reads TGTGCCAGCAGCTTAGCCGAGGGCTCCTACAATGAGCAGTTCTTC. It is translated as CASSLAEGSYNEQFF.